This TCR beta chain stems from a study of neurological immune-mediated disorders. TCRdb used MiXCR to reprocess the 5' RACE reads, holding one entry per CDR3 protein. The sample includes approximately 50,000 distinct CDR3 sequences, 3% to 3.5% seen only once; the top ten take approximately 6.3%. The germline CDR1 and CDR2 sequences are SQVTM and ANQGSEA. The CDR3 totals 14 residues. Unmatched junction bases numbered 7, after V lost 5 bases and J lost 4 bases. The sample comprised PBMCs. V and J are TRBV29-1 and TRBJ1-5; 8 bases are shared with TRBD1. The source of this sequence is a middle-aged man with multiple sclerosis. The CDR3, as DNA: TGCAGCGTTTTACCAGGGGGCGTTAATCAGCCCCAGCATTTT. The encoded protein is CSVLPGGVNQPQHF.